What follows is one T cell receptor (beta chain) and its context. As yet, its antigen is unknown. Primers: 60 Vbeta forward and 13 Jbeta reverse. Sequenced by immunoSEQ multiplex PCR; TCRdb stores in-frame clones only, minus some. The sample has around 99,000 clones, 70% to 85% seen once. This sample is drawn from a study of cytomegalovirus exposure and HLA in healthy donors. As for the study in general: Early release data held 85 million or so unique TCRs from HLA-typed donors. The study's findings and limits: Follow-up analysis found HLA locus-dependent TCR association rates, highest for DRB1 and lowest for HLA-C.

Trimming took off 1 base at V and 5 bases at J, with 6 bases between the two ends. Per germline, CDR1 MGHRA and CDR2 YSYEKL. This CDR3 region has 13 residues. The source material was PBMCs. The sequence was obtained from a male donor in good health and CMV-seronegative. This sequence joins TRBV4-1 and TRBJ1-5; D gene ambiguous. The CDR3 coding sequence is TGCGCCAGCAGCCAAGGCGGTTATCAGCCCCAGCATTTT. Translation: CASSQGGYQPQHF.